The clone carrying this T cell receptor (beta chain) was seen at least ten times. The data are from a study of T-cell reconstitution after alpha-beta-depleted transplantation in children. The authors prepared the TCRbeta library with unique molecular identifiers. A single record per CDR3 protein comes from TCRdb applying MiXCR to the PCR reads. Among 70,000 to 95,000 distinct CDR3 sequences listed, 10% to 15% were seen once. Germline V CDR1 and CDR2: ENHRY, SYGVKD. V trimming: 4 bases; J trimming: 2 bases; junction bases outside the gene matches: 4. The CDR3 sequence is 15 residues long. The rearrangement uses TRBV10-3 and TRBJ1-5; 8 nucleotides match TRBD1. The clonotype was recovered from a human donor who donated a stem cell graft to a child with inherited bone marrow failure. The input for sequencing was PBMCs from the stem cell graft donor, taken from the stem cell graft. The CDR3: CAISADRGGNQPQHF. In nucleotides, the CDR3 is TGTGCCATCAGTGCTGACAGGGGTGGCAATCAGCCCCAGCATTTT.